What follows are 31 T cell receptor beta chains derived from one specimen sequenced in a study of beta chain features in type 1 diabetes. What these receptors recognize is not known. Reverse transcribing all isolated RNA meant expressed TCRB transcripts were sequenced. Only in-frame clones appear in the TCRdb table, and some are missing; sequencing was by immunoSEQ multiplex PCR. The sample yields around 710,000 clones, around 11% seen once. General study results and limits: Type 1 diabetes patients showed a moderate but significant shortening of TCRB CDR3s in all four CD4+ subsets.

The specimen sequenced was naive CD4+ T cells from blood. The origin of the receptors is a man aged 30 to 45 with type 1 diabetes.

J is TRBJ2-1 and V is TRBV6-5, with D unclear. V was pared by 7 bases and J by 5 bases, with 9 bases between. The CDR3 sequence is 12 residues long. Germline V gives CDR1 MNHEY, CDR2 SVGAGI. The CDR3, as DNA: TGTGCCAGCAAGGGAAACGACAATGAGCAGTTCTTC. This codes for CASKGNDNEQFF.

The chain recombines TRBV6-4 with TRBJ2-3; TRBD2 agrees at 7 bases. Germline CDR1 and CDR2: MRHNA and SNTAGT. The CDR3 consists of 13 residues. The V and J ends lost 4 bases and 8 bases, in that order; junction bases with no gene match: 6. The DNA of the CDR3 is TGTGCCAGCAGTGGTGAACTAGCGAGTACGCAGTATTTT. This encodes CASSGELASTQYF.

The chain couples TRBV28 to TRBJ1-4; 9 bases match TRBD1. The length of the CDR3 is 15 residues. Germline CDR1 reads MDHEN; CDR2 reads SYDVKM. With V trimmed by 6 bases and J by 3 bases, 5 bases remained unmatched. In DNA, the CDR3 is TGTGCCAGCAGGGGGACAGGGCCTCCTAATGAAAAACTGTTTTTT. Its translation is CASRGTGPPNEKLFF.

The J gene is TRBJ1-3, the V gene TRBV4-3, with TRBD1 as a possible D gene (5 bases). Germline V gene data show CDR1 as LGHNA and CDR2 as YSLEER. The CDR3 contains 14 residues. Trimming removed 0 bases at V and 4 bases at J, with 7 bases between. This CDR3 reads CASSQDAGGNTIYF. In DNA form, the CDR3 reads TGCGCCAGCAGCCAAGATGCAGGGGGAAACACCATATATTTT.

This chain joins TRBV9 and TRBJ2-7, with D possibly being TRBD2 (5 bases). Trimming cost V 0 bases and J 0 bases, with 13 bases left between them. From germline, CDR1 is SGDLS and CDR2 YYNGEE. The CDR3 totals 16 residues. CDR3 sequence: CASSVGLTGSSYEQYF. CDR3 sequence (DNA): TGTGCCAGCAGCGTAGGACTTACGGGGAGCTCCTACGAGCAGTACTTC.

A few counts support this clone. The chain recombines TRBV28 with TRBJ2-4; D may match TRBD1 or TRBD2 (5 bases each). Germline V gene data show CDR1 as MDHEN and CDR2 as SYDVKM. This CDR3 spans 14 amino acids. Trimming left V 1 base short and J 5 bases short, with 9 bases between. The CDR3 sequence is CASSLFRDQNIQYF. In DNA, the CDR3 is TGTGCCAGCAGTTTATTCAGGGACCAAAACATTCAGTACTTC.

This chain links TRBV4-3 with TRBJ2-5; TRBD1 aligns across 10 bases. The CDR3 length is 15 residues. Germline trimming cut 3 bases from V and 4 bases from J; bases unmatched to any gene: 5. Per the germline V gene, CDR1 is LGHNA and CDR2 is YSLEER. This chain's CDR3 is CASSQPGQGLETQYF. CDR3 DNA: TGCGCCAGCAGCCAGCCGGGACAGGGGTTAGAGACCCAGTACTTC.

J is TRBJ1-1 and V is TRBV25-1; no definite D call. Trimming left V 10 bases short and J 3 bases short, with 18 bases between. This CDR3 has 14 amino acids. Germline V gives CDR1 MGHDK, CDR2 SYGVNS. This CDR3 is CATPGRTTDTEAFF. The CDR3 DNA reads TGTGCCACCCCCGGGAGAACCACAGACACTGAAGCTTTCTTT.

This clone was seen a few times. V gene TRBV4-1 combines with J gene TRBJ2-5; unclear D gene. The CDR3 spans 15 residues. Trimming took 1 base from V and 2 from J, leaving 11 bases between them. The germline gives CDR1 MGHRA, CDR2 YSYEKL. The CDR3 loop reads CASSQVGLVQETQYF. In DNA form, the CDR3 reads TGCGCCAGCAGCCAAGTTGGTCTAGTGCAAGAGACCCAGTACTTC.

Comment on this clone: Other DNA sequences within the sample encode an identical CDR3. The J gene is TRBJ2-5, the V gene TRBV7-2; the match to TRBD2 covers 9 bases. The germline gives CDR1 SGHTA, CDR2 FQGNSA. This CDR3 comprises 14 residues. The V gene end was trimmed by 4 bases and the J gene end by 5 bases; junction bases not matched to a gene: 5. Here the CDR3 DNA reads TGTGCCAGCAGCTCGGGACTAGCAGGGGAGACCCAGTACTTC. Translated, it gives CASSSGLAGETQYF. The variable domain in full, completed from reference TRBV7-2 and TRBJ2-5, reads GAGVSQSPSNKVTEKGKDVELRCDPISGHTALYWYRQSLGQGLEFLIYFQGNSAPDKSGLPSDRFSAERTGGSVSTLTIQRTQQEDSAVYLCASSSGLAGETQYFGPGTRLLVL.

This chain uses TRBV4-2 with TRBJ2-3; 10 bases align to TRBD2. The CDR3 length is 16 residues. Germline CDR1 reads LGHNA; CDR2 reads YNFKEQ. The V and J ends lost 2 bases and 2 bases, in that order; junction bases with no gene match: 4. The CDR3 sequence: CASSQSSGGNTDTQYF. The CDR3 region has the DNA TGTGCCAGCAGCCAATCTAGCGGGGGAAACACAGATACGCAGTATTTT.

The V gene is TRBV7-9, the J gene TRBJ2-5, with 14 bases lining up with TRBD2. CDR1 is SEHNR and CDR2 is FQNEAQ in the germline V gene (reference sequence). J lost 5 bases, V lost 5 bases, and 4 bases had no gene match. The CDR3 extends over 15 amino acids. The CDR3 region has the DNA TGTGCCAGCAGCCCGGGACTAGCGGGGGAGGAGACCCAGTACTTC. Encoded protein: CASSPGLAGEETQYF.

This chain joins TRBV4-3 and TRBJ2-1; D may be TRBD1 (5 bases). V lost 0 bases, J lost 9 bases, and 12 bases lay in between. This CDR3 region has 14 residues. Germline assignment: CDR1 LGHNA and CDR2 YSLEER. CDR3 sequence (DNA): TGCGCCAGCAGCCAAGATTCAGGGCAAAGTGAGCAGTTCTTC. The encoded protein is CASSQDSGQSEQFF.

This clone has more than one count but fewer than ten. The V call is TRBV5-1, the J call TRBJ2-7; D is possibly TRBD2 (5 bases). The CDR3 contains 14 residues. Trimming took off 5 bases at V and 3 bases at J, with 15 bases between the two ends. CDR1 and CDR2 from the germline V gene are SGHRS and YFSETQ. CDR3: CASRGDTNGYEQYF. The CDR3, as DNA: TGCGCCAGCAGGGGAGACACAAACGGCTACGAGCAGTACTTC.

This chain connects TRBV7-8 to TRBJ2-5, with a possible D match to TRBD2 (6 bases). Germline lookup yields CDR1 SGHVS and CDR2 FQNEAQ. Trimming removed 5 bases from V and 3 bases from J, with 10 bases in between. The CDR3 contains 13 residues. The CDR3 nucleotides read TGTGCCAGCAGCGCGGTAGCGGAAGAGACCCAGTACTTC. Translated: CASSAVAEETQYF.

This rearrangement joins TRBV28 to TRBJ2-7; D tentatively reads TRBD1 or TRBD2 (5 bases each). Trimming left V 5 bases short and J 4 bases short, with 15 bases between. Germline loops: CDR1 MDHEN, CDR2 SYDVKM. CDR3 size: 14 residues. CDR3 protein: CASSLPGPLYEQYF. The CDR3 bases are TGTGCCAGCAGTCTTCCGGGACCCCTGTACGAGCAGTACTTC.

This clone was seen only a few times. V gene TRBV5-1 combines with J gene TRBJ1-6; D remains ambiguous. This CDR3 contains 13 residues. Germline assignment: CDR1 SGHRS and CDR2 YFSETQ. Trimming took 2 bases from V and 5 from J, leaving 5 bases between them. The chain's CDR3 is CASSFQDNSPLHF. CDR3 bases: TGCGCCAGCAGCTTCCAGGATAATTCACCCCTCCACTTT.

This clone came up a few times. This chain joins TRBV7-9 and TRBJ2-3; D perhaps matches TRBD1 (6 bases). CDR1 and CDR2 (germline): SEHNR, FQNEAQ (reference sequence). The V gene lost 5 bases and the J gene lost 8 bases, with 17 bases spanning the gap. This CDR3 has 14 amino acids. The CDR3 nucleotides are TGTGCCAGCAGCGCCGGGACAAGCTCAGCTACGCAGTATTTT. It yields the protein CASSAGTSSATQYF.

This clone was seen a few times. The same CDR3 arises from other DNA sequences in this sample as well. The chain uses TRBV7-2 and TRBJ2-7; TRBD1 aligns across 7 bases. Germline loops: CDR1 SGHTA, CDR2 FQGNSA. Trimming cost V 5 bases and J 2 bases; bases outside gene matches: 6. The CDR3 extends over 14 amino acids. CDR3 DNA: TGTGCCAGCAGCCCACGGACAGGTGCCTACGAGCAGTACTTC. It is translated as CASSPRTGAYEQYF.

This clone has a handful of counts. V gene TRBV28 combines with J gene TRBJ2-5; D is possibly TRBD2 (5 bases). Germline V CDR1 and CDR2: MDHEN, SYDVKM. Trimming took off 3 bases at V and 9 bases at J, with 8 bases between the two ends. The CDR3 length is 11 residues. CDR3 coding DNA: TGTGCCAGCAGTTTTGAGAGGGCCCAGTACTTC. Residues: CASSFERAQYF.

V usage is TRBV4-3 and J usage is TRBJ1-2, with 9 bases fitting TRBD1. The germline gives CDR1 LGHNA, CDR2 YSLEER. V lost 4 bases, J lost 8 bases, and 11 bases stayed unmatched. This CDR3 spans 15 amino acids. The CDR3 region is CASSLKRDRDYGYTF. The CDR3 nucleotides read TGCGCCAGCAGCCTAAAAAGGGACAGGGATTACGGCTACACCTTC.

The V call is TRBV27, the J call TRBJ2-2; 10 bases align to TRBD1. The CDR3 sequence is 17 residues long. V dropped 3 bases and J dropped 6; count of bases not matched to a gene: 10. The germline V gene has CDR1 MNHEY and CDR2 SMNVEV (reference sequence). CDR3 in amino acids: CASSFWSGQGTPGELFF. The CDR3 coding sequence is TGTGCCAGCAGTTTTTGGTCGGGACAGGGGACACCCGGGGAGCTGTTTTTT.

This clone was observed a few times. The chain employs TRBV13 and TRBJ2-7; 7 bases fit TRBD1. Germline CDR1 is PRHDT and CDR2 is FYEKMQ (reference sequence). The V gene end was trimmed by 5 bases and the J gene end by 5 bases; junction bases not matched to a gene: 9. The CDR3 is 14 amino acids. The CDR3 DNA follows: TGTGCCAGCAGCCAAAGACAGGGTTGGGACGAGCAGTACTTC. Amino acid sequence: CASSQRQGWDEQYF.

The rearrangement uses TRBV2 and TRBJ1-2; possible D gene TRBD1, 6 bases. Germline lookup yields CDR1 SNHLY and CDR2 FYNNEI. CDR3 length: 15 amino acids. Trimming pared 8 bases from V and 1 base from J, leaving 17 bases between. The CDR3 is CASVDGPGVNYGYTF. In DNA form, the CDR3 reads TGTGCCAGCGTGGATGGGCCAGGGGTTAACTATGGCTACACCTTC.

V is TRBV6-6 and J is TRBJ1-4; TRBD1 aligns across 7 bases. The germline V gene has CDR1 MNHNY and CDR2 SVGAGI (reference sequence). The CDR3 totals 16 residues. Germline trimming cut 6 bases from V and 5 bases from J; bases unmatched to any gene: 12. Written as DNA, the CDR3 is TGTGCCAGCAGAGCTAGACAGGGCGTTCAAAATGAAAAACTGTTTTTT. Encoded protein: CASRARQGVQNEKLFF.

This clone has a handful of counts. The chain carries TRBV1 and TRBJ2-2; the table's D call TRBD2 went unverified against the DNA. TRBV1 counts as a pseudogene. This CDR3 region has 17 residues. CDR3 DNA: TGCACCAGCAGCCAACGAGACCGAGGTTTTGGTACCGGGGAGCTGTTTTTT. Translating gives CTSSQRDRGFGTGELFF.

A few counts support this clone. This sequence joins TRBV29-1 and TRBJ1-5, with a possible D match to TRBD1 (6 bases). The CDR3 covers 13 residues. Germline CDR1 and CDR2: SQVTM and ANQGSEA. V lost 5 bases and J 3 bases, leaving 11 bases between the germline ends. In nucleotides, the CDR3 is TGCAGCGTTAGTACAGGGATCAATCAGCCCCAGCATTTT. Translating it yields CSVSTGINQPQHF.

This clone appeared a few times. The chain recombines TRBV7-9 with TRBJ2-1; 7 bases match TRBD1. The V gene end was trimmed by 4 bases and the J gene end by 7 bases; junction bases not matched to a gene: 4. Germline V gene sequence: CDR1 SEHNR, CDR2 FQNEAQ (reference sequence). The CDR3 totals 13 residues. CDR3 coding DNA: TGTGCCAGCAGCTCCCTACAGGGGAATGAGCAGTTCTTC. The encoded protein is CASSSLQGNEQFF.

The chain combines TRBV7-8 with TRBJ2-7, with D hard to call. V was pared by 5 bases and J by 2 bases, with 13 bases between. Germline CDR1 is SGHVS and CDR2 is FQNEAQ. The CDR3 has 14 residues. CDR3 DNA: TGTGCCAGCAGCCCTCGGCTTACTACCTACGAGCAGTACTTC. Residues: CASSPRLTTYEQYF.

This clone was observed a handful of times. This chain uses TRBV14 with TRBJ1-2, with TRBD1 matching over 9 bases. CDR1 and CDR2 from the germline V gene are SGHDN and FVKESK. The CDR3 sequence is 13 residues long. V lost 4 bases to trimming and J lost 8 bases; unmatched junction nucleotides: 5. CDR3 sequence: CASSLGQGTGYTF. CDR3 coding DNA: TGTGCCAGCAGCCTAGGACAGGGGACGGGCTACACCTTC. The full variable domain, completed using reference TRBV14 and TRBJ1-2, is EAGVTQFPSHSVIEKGQTVTLRCDPISGHDNLYWYRRVMGKEIKFLLHFVKESKQDESGMPNNRFLAERTGGTYSTLKVQPAELEDSGVYFCASSLGQGTGYTFGSGTRLTVV.

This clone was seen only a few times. The CDR3 sequence is CASQGSSGNTIYF. CDR3 DNA sequence: TGTGCCAGTCAGGGAAGCTCTGGAAACACCATATATTTT. The chain uses TRBV19 and TRBJ1-3; D might be TRBD1 (5 bases). The CDR3 is 13 amino acids. From germline, CDR1 is LNHDA and CDR2 SQIVND (reference sequence). V was shortened by 8 bases and J by 0 bases, with 8 bases between the two germline ends.